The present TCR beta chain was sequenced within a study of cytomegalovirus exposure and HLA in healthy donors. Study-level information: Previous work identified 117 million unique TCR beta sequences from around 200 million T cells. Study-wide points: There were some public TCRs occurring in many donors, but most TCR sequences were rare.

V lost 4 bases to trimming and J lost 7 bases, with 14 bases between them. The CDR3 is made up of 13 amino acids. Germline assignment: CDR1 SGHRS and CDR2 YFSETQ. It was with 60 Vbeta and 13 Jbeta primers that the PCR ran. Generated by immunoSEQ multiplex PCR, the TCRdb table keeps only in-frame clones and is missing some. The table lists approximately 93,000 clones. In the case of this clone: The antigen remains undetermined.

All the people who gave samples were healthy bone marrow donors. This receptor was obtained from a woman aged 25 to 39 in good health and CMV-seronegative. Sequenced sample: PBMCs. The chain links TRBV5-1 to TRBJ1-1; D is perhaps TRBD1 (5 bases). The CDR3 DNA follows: TGCGCCAGCAGCACCGGACAACCCGGTGAAGCTTTCTTT. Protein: CASSTGQPGEAFF.